Listed below are T cell receptor beta chains from one sample, sequenced in a study of PD-1 blockade in classical Hodgkin lymphoma. Some clones are missing from TCRdb's copy, which holds only in-frame ones; the method was immunoSEQ multiplex PCR. The table lists 13,000 or so clones, around nine tenths of them singletons. This sample comprised peripheral blood mononuclear cells (PBMCs), obtained at baseline. Receptors originate from a human donor with classical Hodgkin lymphoma. The CDR3 runs from the conserved cysteine through the conserved F or W. A D gene is named only where the DNA matches it firmly. Clone size is not always given. Where it is, it says once, few, many or a class for expanded clones.

v_call,j_call,clone_size,d_call,cdr3_aa,cdr3_nt
TRBV7-9,TRBJ2-7,NA,NA,CASSFRTTSSYEQYF,TGTGCCAGCAGCTTCCGGACTACGAGCTCCTACGAGCAGTACTTC
TRBV6-5,TRBJ1-1,NA,TRBD1,CASSSRTGGETEAFF,TGTGCCAGCAGTTCCCGGACAGGGGGTGAAACTGAAGCTTTCTTT
TRBV25-1,TRBJ2-5,once,TRBD1,CASSGLGTGQQETQYF,TGTGCCAGCAGTGGACTCGGGACAGGACAACAAGAGACCCAGTACTTC
TRBV5-8,TRBJ2-5,NA,NA,CASSLKGRETQYF,TGTGCCAGCAGCTTAAAGGGACGGGAGACCCAGTACTTC
TRBV19,TRBJ2-1,NA,NA,CASSIGALEHNEQFF,TGTGCCAGTAGTATAGGAGCTCTGGAGCACAATGAGCAGTTCTTC
TRBV28,TRBJ2-3,NA,NA,CASSALTEADTQYF,TGTGCCAGCAGTGCCCTCACGGAGGCAGATACGCAGTATTTT
TRBV4-1,TRBJ2-5,once,TRBD2,CASSQGVAGNTGETQYF,TGCGCCAGCAGCCAAGGGGTAGCGGGCAATACGGGGGAGACCCAGTACTTC
TRBV15,TRBJ2-1,NA,NA,CATSREGGSYNEQFF,TGTGCCACCAGCAGAGAGGGTGGCTCCTACAATGAGCAGTTCTTC
TRBV2,TRBJ2-1,NA,NA,CASGHSEQFF,TGTGCCAGCGGGCACAGTGAGCAGTTCTTC
TRBV5-4,TRBJ2-3,NA,NA,CASTIGSGLSTDTQYF,TGTGCCAGCACCATTGGAAGCGGCCTGAGCACAGATACGCAGTATTTT
TRBV18,TRBJ1-5,NA,NA,CASSPPLADNSNQPQHF,TGTGCCAGCTCACCACCGTTGGCAGATAATAGCAATCAGCCCCAGCATTTT
TRBV7-7,TRBJ1-5,NA,NA,CASSLVGDYSNQPQHF,TGTGCTAGCAGCCTCGTGGGGGACTATAGCAATCAGCCCCAGCATTTT
TRBV6-1,TRBJ2-2,NA,TRBD1,CASSAQTGTGRELFF,TGTGCCAGCAGTGCGCAAACCGGGACAGGGCGGGAGCTGTTTTTT
TRBV18,TRBJ1-2,NA,TRBD1,CASSVGTDYGYTF,TGTGCCAGCTCAGTCGGGACAGACTATGGCTACACCTTC
TRBV5-1,TRBJ2-5,NA,NA,CASSSTIQETQYF,TGCGCCAGCAGCTCAACCATTCAAGAGACCCAGTACTTC
TRBV27,TRBJ1-1,NA,NA,CASSFGNNLNTEAFF,TGTGCCAGCAGTTTTGGCAATAACTTGAACACTGAAGCTTTCTTT
TRBV7-3,TRBJ2-2,NA,NA,CASSRDGNTGELFF,TGTGCCAGCAGCCGGGACGGGAACACCGGGGAGCTGTTTTTT
TRBV2,TRBJ1-3,NA,NA,CASSSGLYTIYF,TGTGCCAGCAGTTCCGGACTGTACACCATATATTTT
TRBV6-5,TRBJ1-2,NA,NA,CASRPWTAPNYGYTF,TGTGCCAGCAGACCGTGGACAGCCCCTAACTATGGCTACACCTTC
TRBV18,TRBJ1-1,once,NA,CASSPPGRGGTEAFF,TGTGCCAGCTCACCACCGGGACGGGGCGGAACTGAAGCTTTCTTT
TRBV9,TRBJ2-5,NA,TRBD2,CASSVAGGRGQETQYF,TGTGCCAGTAGCGTAGCTGGCGGGAGGGGACAAGAGACCCAGTACTTC
TRBV6-5,TRBJ2-7,NA,TRBD2,CASGSLAGVAYEQYF,TGTGCCAGCGGCTCCTTAGCGGGAGTCGCCTACGAGCAGTACTTC
TRBV11-1,TRBJ2-1,NA,TRBD2,CASSLAKRDLQFF,TGTGCCAGCAGCTTAGCGAAGCGGGACCTTCAGTTCTTC
TRBV10-3,TRBJ1-4,NA,NA,CASGSPNEKLFF,TGTGCCAGCGGATCACCGAATGAAAAACTGTTTTTT
TRBV7-3,TRBJ2-7,NA,NA,CASSSHSVRGGYEQYF,TGTGCCAGCAGCTCCCACAGTGTAAGGGGGGGATACGAGCAGTACTTC
TRBV7-2,TRBJ2-7,NA,NA,CASSTGPTYEQYF,TGTGCCAGCAGCACGGGCCCAACCTACGAGCAGTACTTC
TRBV30,TRBJ2-3,NA,NA,CAWSVGDTQYF,TGTGCCTGGAGTGTGGGTGATACGCAGTATTTT
TRBV9,TRBJ2-3,NA,NA,CASSVVTDTQYF,TGTGCCAGCAGCGTAGTAACAGATACGCAGTATTTT
TRBV19,TRBJ1-2,NA,NA,CASSILRDDGYTF,TGTGCCAGTAGTATATTACGGGATGATGGCTACACCTTC
TRBV6-6,TRBJ2-7,NA,TRBD2,CASRTSGVYEQYF,TGTGCCAGCAGGACTAGCGGAGTCTACGAGCAGTACTTC
TRBV6-1,TRBJ2-3,NA,NA,CASSVQGRDTQYF,TGTGCCAGCAGTGTACAGGGGAGGGATACGCAGTATTTT
TRBV6-5,TRBJ2-1,NA,NA,CAIKGTSYNEQFF,TGTGCCATCAAGGGGACTTCCTACAATGAGCAGTTCTTC
TRBV12-2,TRBJ2-1,NA,NA,CASRPPTFPYNEQFF,TGTGCAAGTCGCCCCCCCACGTTCCCATACAATGAGCAGTTCTTC
TRBV27,TRBJ1-6,NA,TRBD1,CASSFAGTANSPLHF,TGTGCCAGCAGTTTTGCGGGGACAGCTAATTCACCCCTCCACTTT
TRBV4-1,TRBJ2-7,once,TRBD2,CASSQEGLAGLYEQYF,TGCGCCAGCAGCCAGGAAGGACTAGCGGGTCTCTACGAGCAGTACTTC
TRBV9,TRBJ2-5,NA,NA,CASSSNPGHNWGETQYF,TGTGCCAGCAGCTCCAACCCGGGACATAACTGGGGAGAGACCCAGTACTTC
TRBV5-1,TRBJ2-3,NA,TRBD1,CASSLVGGPTDTQYF,TGCGCCAGCAGCTTGGTAGGGGGCCCCACAGATACGCAGTATTTT
TRBV28,TRBJ2-1,once,TRBD2,CASSTLGLESSEQFF,TGTGCCAGCAGTACTCTCGGACTAGAATCATCTGAGCAGTTCTTC
TRBV7-7,TRBJ2-3,NA,TRBD2,CASSLGASGGAGDTQYF,TGTGCTAGCAGCTTAGGAGCTAGCGGGGGGGCTGGAGATACGCAGTATTTT
TRBV6-6,TRBJ2-1,NA,NA,CASQASSYNEQFF,TGTGCCAGCCAGGCCAGCTCCTACAATGAGCAGTTCTTC
TRBV28,TRBJ1-2,NA,NA,CASSDGQTFYGYTF,TGTGCCAGCAGTGACGGACAGACCTTCTATGGCTACACCTTC
TRBV7-8,TRBJ1-2,NA,NA,CASSPGVAGVDYGYTF,TGTGCCAGCAGCCCTGGGGTTGCAGGGGTAGACTATGGCTACACCTTC
TRBV11-2,TRBJ2-4,NA,TRBD1,CASSTYRGQENIQYF,TGTGCCAGCAGCACCTACAGGGGGCAGGAAAACATTCAGTACTTC
TRBV6-1,TRBJ2-2,NA,TRBD2,CASTNSGRVTGELFF,TGTGCCAGCACCAATAGCGGGAGAGTCACCGGGGAGCTGTTTTTT
TRBV18,TRBJ2-7,NA,NA,CASSPDHEQYF,TGTGCCAGCTCACCAGACCACGAGCAGTACTTC
TRBV1,TRBJ2-7,once,NA,CTSSQDRRTSPHEQYF,TGCACCAGCAGCCAAGATAGAAGGACTAGTCCCCACGAGCAGTACTTC
TRBV7-8,TRBJ2-1,NA,NA,CASSLDGGREQFF,TGTGCCAGCAGCTTAGATGGGGGCCGAGAGCAGTTCTTC
TRBV29-1,TRBJ1-2,NA,NA,CSVEGAPGSNYGYTF,TGCAGCGTTGAAGGGGCGCCGGGAAGTAACTATGGCTACACCTTC
TRBV10-3,TRBJ1-2,NA,TRBD1,CAIRAGQRYGYTF,TGTGCCATCAGGGCGGGACAGCGCTATGGCTACACCTTC
TRBV10-2,TRBJ2-3,NA,TRBD2,CASGGGTSGRTSTDTQYF,TGCGCCAGCGGGGGAGGGACTAGCGGGAGAACTAGCACAGATACGCAGTATTTT
TRBV7-2,TRBJ2-1,once,TRBD2,CASSSRLAGADEQFF,TGTGCCAGCAGCTCAAGACTAGCGGGAGCCGATGAGCAGTTCTTC
TRBV10-3,TRBJ1-2,NA,TRBD1,CAMGTGPYGYTF,TGTGCCATGGGGACAGGACCCTATGGCTACACCTTC
TRBV19,TRBJ1-5,NA,TRBD1,CASSGTGGNQPQHF,TGTGCCAGTAGCGGGACAGGGGGCAATCAGCCCCAGCATTTT
TRBV5-4,TRBJ2-7,NA,TRBD1,CASSQGTGYEQYF,TGTGCCAGCAGCCAAGGGACAGGGTACGAGCAGTACTTC
TRBV6-5,TRBJ2-7,NA,TRBD1,CASSYPADRNYEQYF,TGTGCCAGCAGTTACCCTGCGGACAGGAACTACGAGCAGTACTTC
TRBV13,TRBJ1-1,NA,NA,CASSTRGGAGESEAFF,TGTGCCAGCAGCACCCGAGGGGGGGCCGGAGAGAGTGAAGCTTTCTTT
TRBV5-1,TRBJ2-1,few,TRBD1,CASTETTGQSSYNEQFF,TGCGCCAGCACAGAGACCACGGGACAGAGCTCCTACAATGAGCAGTTCTTC
TRBV9,TRBJ1-1,few,NA,CASSVVAGLGTEAFF,TGTGCCAGCAGCGTAGTTGCCGGGTTGGGCACTGAAGCTTTCTTT
TRBV5-1,TRBJ2-7,NA,TRBD1,CASSWGTGAYEQYF,TGCGCCAGCAGCTGGGGGACAGGGGCCTACGAGCAGTACTTC